Shown below are 31 T cell receptor beta chains from a single sample sequenced in a study of OX40 agonist ivuxolimab in advanced cancers. Sequenced by immunoSEQ multiplex PCR; TCRdb stores in-frame clones only, minus some. The sample lists around 30,000 clones, roughly 82% occurring once. Sequencing was performed on CD4+ or CD8+ T cells sorted from blood, taken in a trial of the OX40 agonist ivuxolimab. The source of these receptors is an adult with an advanced solid tumor such as melanoma, head and neck, liver or kidney cancer.

A few counts support this clone. This sequence joins TRBV13 and TRBJ2-2; the match to TRBD2 covers 9 bases. Germline V lookup: CDR1 PRHDT, CDR2 FYEKMQ (reference sequence). The CDR3 is made up of 16 amino acids. V gave up 5 bases and J gave up 4 bases; unmatched junction bases: 8. In nucleotides, the CDR3 is TGTGCCAGCAGCCGGCCCGGACTAGCGTCCACCGGGGAGCTGTTTTTT. As protein: CASSRPGLASTGELFF.

The chain recombines TRBV28 with TRBJ2-7, with D possibly being TRBD2 (6 bases). Per the germline V gene, CDR1 is MDHEN and CDR2 is SYDVKM. The germline V and J ends were trimmed by 2 bases and 6 bases, with 11 bases remaining between them. The CDR3 spans 13 residues. CDR3 DNA: TGTGCCAGCAGTTTAAGAACGGGAGTCGAGCAGTACTTC. Residues: CASSLRTGVEQYF.

The CDR3 sequence is CASSYERWEGTQYF. The CDR3 DNA reads TGTGCCAGCAGTTACGAACGTTGGGAAGGGACCCAGTACTTC. The genes are TRBV6-5 and TRBJ2-5; D is unresolved. The germline V gene encodes CDR1 MNHEY and CDR2 SVGAGI. The length of the CDR3 is 14 residues. Deletions cut 2 bases from V and 7 bases from J, with 14 bases between.

The CDR3 coding sequence is TGTGCCAGCAGTTACGATCTAGCTTTGGGTAATGAGCAGTTCTTC. It yields the protein CASSYDLALGNEQFF. The genes are TRBV6-5 and TRBJ2-1; TRBD2 might be the D (5 bases). There are 15 residues in the CDR3. The germline V and J ends were trimmed by 2 bases and 7 bases, with 15 bases remaining between them. The germline CDR1 and CDR2 sequences are MNHEY and SVGAGI.

The V call is TRBV28, the J call TRBJ1-5; TRBD1 is a possible D gene (5 bases). This CDR3 spans 14 amino acids. Germline V gene lookup returns CDR1 MDHEN and CDR2 SYDVKM. Trimming removed 8 bases at V and 1 base at J, with 12 bases between. CDR3: CASRAGVSNQPQHF. For the CDR3, the DNA is TGTGCCAGCCGAGCGGGGGTGAGCAATCAGCCCCAGCATTTT. Combining the CDR3 with reference TRBV28 and TRBJ1-5 gives the whole variable domain DVKVTQSSRYLVKRTGEKVFLECVQDMDHENMFWYRQDPGLGLRLIYFSYDVKMKEKGDIPEGYSVSREKKERFSLILESASTNQTSMYLCASRAGVSNQPQHFGDGTRLSIL.

The chain combines TRBV27 with TRBJ1-1; possible D gene TRBD1, 6 bases. Germline CDR1 is MNHEY and CDR2 is SMNVEV (reference sequence). This CDR3 has 15 amino acids. V lost 1 base, J lost 0 bases, and 9 bases lay in between. The CDR3 sequence: CASSLLDSMNTEAFF. The CDR3 DNA follows: TGTGCCAGCAGTTTATTGGACAGTATGAACACTGAAGCTTTCTTT.

The chain has TRBV9 and TRBJ2-2; unclear D gene. The germline gives CDR1 SGDLS, CDR2 YYNGEE. V was trimmed by 0 bases and J by 8 bases, leaving 5 bases between them. The CDR3 loop spans 12 amino acids. This CDR3 reads CASSVGGGELFF. The CDR3 DNA sequence: TGTGCCAGCAGCGTAGGTGGTGGGGAGCTGTTTTTT.

This sequence joins TRBV29-1 and TRBJ1-2, with a tentative D call TRBD1 (5 bases). Between the trimmed V and J ends, which lost 7 bases and 11 bases, there was a span of 20 bases. The CDR3 spans 12 residues. Per the germline V gene, CDR1 is SQVTM and CDR2 is ANQGSEA. The CDR3 here is CSGRDGSLRYTF. The CDR3 bases are TGCAGCGGCAGGGACGGCAGTTTGAGATACACCTTC.

This clone appeared once. V and J are TRBV9 and TRBJ1-6; tentatively, D is TRBD1 (5 bases). The CDR3 spans 15 residues. The ends were cut back, 0 bases at V and 6 bases at J, with 10 bases in the middle. CDR1 and CDR2 from the germline V gene are SGDLS and YYNGEE. The DNA of the CDR3 is TGTGCCAGCAGCGTAGTCGGACAACCTAATTCACCCCTCCACTTT. It translates to CASSVVGQPNSPLHF. Drawing the rest from reference TRBV9 and TRBJ1-6, the complete variable domain is DSGVTQTPKHLITATGQRVTLRCSPRSGDLSVYWYQQSLDQGLQFLIQYYNGEERAKGNILERFSAQQFPDLHSELNLSSLELGDSALYFCASSVVGQPNSPLHFGNGTRLTVT.

The chain has TRBV6-1 and TRBJ1-2, with D uncertain. Germline V gene sequence: CDR1 MNHNS, CDR2 SASEGT. This CDR3 is 14 amino acids long. Trimming removed 6 bases at V and 2 bases at J, with 13 bases between. CDR3 bases: TGTGCCAGCAGCCCCCTTACAGAAAACTATGGCTACACCTTC. It yields the protein CASSPLTENYGYTF.

In DNA form, the CDR3 reads TGTGCCAGCAAAACAGGGCCACAGTGGGATGAGCAGTTCTTC. Amino acids: CASKTGPQWDEQFF. This chain uses TRBV6-1 with TRBJ2-1; D is possibly TRBD1 (6 bases). V was trimmed by 7 bases and J by 8 bases, leaving 18 bases between them. The CDR3 covers 14 residues. Germline V gene data show CDR1 as MNHNS and CDR2 as SASEGT.

This clone was recorded only once. The chain employs TRBV25-1 and TRBJ2-2; no firm D call. Trimming removed 11 bases from V and 6 bases from J, with 10 bases in between. The germline gives CDR1 MGHDK, CDR2 SYGVNS. The CDR3 is made up of 11 amino acids. The CDR3 protein is CAPRPSGELFF. As DNA, the CDR3 is TGTGCCCCCAGGCCGTCCGGGGAGCTGTTTTTT. Supplemented by reference TRBV25-1 and TRBJ2-2, the full variable domain reads EADIYQTPRYLVIGTGKKITLECSQTMGHDKMYWYQQDPGMELHLIHYSYGVNSTEKGDLSSESTVSRIRTEHFPLTLESARPSHTSQYLCAPRPSGELFFGEGSRLTVL.

This chain links TRBV7-3 with TRBJ2-2, with TRBD2 matching over 7 bases. The CDR3 covers 16 residues. After removal of 3 bases from V and 2 bases from J, the junction contained 6 bases not matched to a gene. CDR1 and CDR2 (germline): SGHTA, FQGTGA. Written as DNA, the CDR3 is TGTGCCAGCAGCTTTCGTAGCGGGCGAAACACCGGGGAGCTGTTTTTT. This gives the protein CASSFRSGRNTGELFF.

The chain links TRBV5-1 to TRBJ2-7; TRBD1 matches 7 bases. V dropped 1 base and J dropped 2; count of bases not matched to a gene: 3. The germline V gene encodes CDR1 SGHRS and CDR2 YFSETQ. This CDR3 contains 14 residues. In DNA, the CDR3 is TGCGCCAGCAGCTTGTGGCAGGGGGCCTACGAGCAGTACTTC. Translated: CASSLWQGAYEQYF.

V usage is TRBV30 and J usage is TRBJ2-7; 8 bases are shared with TRBD1. V gave up 2 bases and J gave up 0 bases; unmatched junction bases: 9. The CDR3 sequence is 16 residues long. Germline values: CDR1 GTSNPN, CDR2 SVGIG (reference sequence). The DNA of the CDR3 is TGTGCCTGGAGTAGTTTGAGACAGGGGATCTCCTACGAGCAGTACTTC. Protein sequence: CAWSSLRQGISYEQYF.

The chain is built from TRBV7-2 and TRBJ2-1; 8 bases line up with TRBD2. This CDR3 has 14 residues. Germline V gene data show CDR1 as SGHTA and CDR2 as FQGNSA. The V gene end was trimmed by 2 bases and the J gene end by 8 bases; junction bases not matched to a gene: 5. CDR3 bases: TGTGCCAGCAGCTTATTAGCGGGACGGTATGAGCAGTTCTTC. This sequence encodes CASSLLAGRYEQFF.

The CDR3 loop reads CASRSLSGTIYEQYF. The CDR3 region has the DNA TGTGCCAGCAGGTCGTTATCCGGGACAATCTACGAGCAGTACTTC. The rearrangement uses TRBV6-5 and TRBJ2-7, with D possibly being TRBD1 (6 bases). The CDR3 has 15 residues. Looked up from germline, CDR1 is MNHEY and CDR2 is SVGAGI. V lost 6 bases, J lost 3 bases, and 18 bases lay in between.

The count of this clone is one. The rearrangement uses TRBV9 and TRBJ2-3, with TRBD2 matching 9 bases. Per germline, CDR1 SGDLS and CDR2 YYNGEE. The V segment lost 0 bases and the J segment 2 bases; nucleotides outside the gene matches: 13. CDR3 length: 19 residues. The CDR3 protein is CASSVAPVRASGATDTQYF. The DNA of the CDR3 is TGTGCCAGCAGCGTAGCTCCGGTCCGCGCTAGCGGGGCCACAGATACGCAGTATTTT.

This chain joins TRBV7-2 and TRBJ2-2, with D perhaps TRBD2 (6 bases). Germline lookup yields CDR1 SGHTA and CDR2 FQGNSA. Trimming took off 3 bases at V and 6 bases at J, with 14 bases between the two ends. The CDR3 is 15 amino acids. The CDR3 nucleotides are TGTGCCAGCAGCTTTACCTGGGGGGAGGCCGGGGAGCTGTTTTTT. It translates to CASSFTWGEAGELFF.

This chain joins TRBV5-6 and TRBJ1-6, with no clear D. This CDR3 is built from 13 residues. The V gene's germline CDR1 is SGHDT and CDR2 YYEEEE. V was shortened by 7 bases and J by 9 bases, with 14 bases between the two germline ends. The CDR3 loop is CASSDGMGSPLHF. The CDR3 nucleotides are TGTGCCAGCTCAGACGGTATGGGTTCACCCCTCCACTTT.

This sequence joins TRBV12-5 and TRBJ2-6; D perhaps matches TRBD1 (5 bases). With 5 bases removed from V and 5 bases from J, the gap between germline ends came to 22 bases. The CDR3 length is 18 residues. The germline gives CDR1 LGHNT, CDR2 FRNRAP. CDR3 nucleotide sequence: TGTGCTAGTGGTGGACCCAATGCAGGACAAAGTCGGGCCAACGTCCTGACTTTC. Protein sequence: CASGGPNAGQSRANVLTF.

The chain employs TRBV5-6 and TRBJ1-2, with 9 bases fitting TRBD1. This CDR3 has 13 amino acids. V dropped 1 base and J dropped 8; count of bases not matched to a gene: 3. CDR1 SGHDT and CDR2 YYEEEE come from the germline V gene. The CDR3 loop reads CASSLRDREGYTF. The DNA for the CDR3 is TGTGCCAGCAGCTTGAGGGACAGGGAAGGCTACACCTTC.

The chain couples TRBV21-1 to TRBJ2-2; the tabulated D call, TRBD1, remains unverified against the DNA. TRBV21-1 constitutes a pseudogene. This CDR3 region has 14 residues. This chain's CDR3 is CASSGTSNTGELFF. As DNA, the CDR3 is TGTGCCAGTTCCGGGACATCGAACACCGGGGAGCTGTTTTTT.

The chain couples TRBV10-1 to TRBJ2-3; the match to TRBD2 covers 15 bases. Germline V gene lookup returns CDR1 WNHNN and CDR2 SYGVQD (reference sequence). Trimming cost V 0 bases and J 8 bases; bases outside gene matches: 9. This CDR3 region has 18 residues. The CDR3 reads CASSESGTSGRKRPTQYF. The CDR3 DNA follows: TGCGCCAGCAGTGAGTCCGGGACTAGCGGGAGGAAACGGCCTACGCAGTATTTT.

The chain's CDR3 is CSARIWETQYF. The CDR3, as DNA: TGCAGTGCGCGCATCTGGGAGACCCAGTACTTC. The chain uses TRBV20-1 and TRBJ2-5; D uncertain. Deletions cut 6 bases from V and 5 bases from J, with 10 bases between. From germline, CDR1 is DFQATT and CDR2 SNEGSKA (reference sequence). CDR3 size: 11 residues.

This clone is a singleton in its sample. This sequence joins TRBV7-9 and TRBJ2-5; D is possibly TRBD2 (6 bases). Germline V CDR1 and CDR2: SEHNR, FQNEAQ (reference sequence). Trimming left V 3 bases short and J 5 bases short, with 16 bases between. The CDR3 length is 15 residues. CDR3 DNA sequence: TGTGCCAGCAGCTTGAGGGGACTCCCAGGGGAGACCCAGTACTTC. Encoded protein: CASSLRGLPGETQYF.

This clone was counted a few times. The junction departs from the called germline gene at one end, perhaps through a read error. The chain has TRBV18 and TRBJ1-3, with a tentative D call TRBD1 (6 bases). Germline CDR1 and CDR2: KGHSH and LQKENI. The length of the CDR3 is 12 residues. The CDR3 DNA reads as TGTGCCAGCTCACCACAAGGCGGGGGACACCACTTT. This encodes CASSPQGGGHHF.

This clone was picked up a small number of times. The chain couples TRBV19 to TRBJ2-7; TRBD1 might be the D (6 bases). There are 13 residues in the CDR3. V dropped 5 bases and J dropped 3 bases, with 11 bases sitting between them. Germline CDR1 is LNHDA and CDR2 is SQIVND (reference sequence). Here the CDR3 reads CASSGLDSYEQYF. DNA for the CDR3: TGTGCCAGTAGTGGACTGGACAGCTACGAGCAGTACTTC.

The chain recombines TRBV7-8 with TRBJ2-5; D gene uncertain. The J call may be mistaken, given a closer DNA end match to TRBJ2-7. This CDR3 region has 15 residues. Germline V lookup: CDR1 SGHVS, CDR2 FQNEAQ. The CDR3: CASSLEHSLPYEQYF. CDR3 DNA sequence: TGTGCCAGCAGCTTAGAGCACAGCCTCCCCTACGAGCAGTACTTC.

The gene calls are TRBV5-5 and TRBJ1-2; D gene uncertain. The CDR3 is 14 residues long. In germline, CDR1 is SGHKS, CDR2 YYEKEE (reference sequence). Between the trimmed V and J ends, which lost 4 bases and 5 bases, there was a span of 15 bases. CDR3 coding DNA: TGTGCCAGCAGCCTCGCGCCGCGTCAGTATGGCTACACCTTC. It is translated as CASSLAPRQYGYTF. Full variable domain (outside the CDR3, taken from reference TRBV5-5 and TRBJ1-2): DAGVTQSPTHLIKTRGQQVTLRCSPISGHKSVSWYQQVLGQGPQFIFQYYEKEERGRGNFPDRFSARQFPNYSSELNVNALLLGDSALYLCASSLAPRQYGYTFGSGTRLTVV.

The rearrangement joins TRBV7-7 to TRBJ2-7, with 10 nucleotides matching TRBD2. The CDR3 runs 18 residues. V dropped 3 bases and J dropped 2; count of bases not matched to a gene: 13. CDR1 SSHAT and CDR2 FNYEAQ come from the germline V gene (reference sequence). The CDR3, as DNA: TGTGCCAGCAGCTTTCGAGATCCAGCGGGAGGGCCTACCTACGAGCAGTACTTC. It encodes CASSFRDPAGGPTYEQYF.